This TCR beta chain was sequenced during a study of glioma-infiltrating T cells. The iRepertoire nested amplicon-rescue multiplex PCR amplified TCR alpha and beta CDR3s from RNA. For one-step reverse transcription and amplification, 100-400 ng of tissue mRNA or PBMC total RNA was used. TCRdb independently ran MiXCR on the multiplex PCR reads; one entry per CDR3 protein. The sample yields 90,000 or so distinct CDR3 sequences, approximately 42% seen once. The table lists this clonotype with many counts. Its antigen remains unknown. Study observations and caveats: Above-expected tissue-blood divergence occurred in all gliomas, most in low-grade ones. Very few CDR3 sequences were shared between tissue and blood.

CDR3 length: 15 residues. Trimming took 6 bases from V and 7 from J; bases not matched to a gene: 10. Germline V gene data show CDR1 as SEHNR and CDR2 as FQNEAQ (reference sequence). Source material: glioma tissue, nonneoplastic brain tissue, or PBMCs (not recorded which). The sequence derives from a human donor with low-grade glioma or glioblastoma, undergoing nonglioma brain surgery, or in good health (not recorded which). This chain uses TRBV7-9 with TRBJ1-5, with 9 bases that match TRBD1. CDR3 bases: TGTGCCAGCAGTTCGGACAGGGGCCTAGGGCAGCCCCAGCATTTT. Encoded protein: CASSSDRGLGQPQHF.